This T cell receptor beta chain comes out of a study of shared clonotypes between healthy human individuals. Study findings and constraints: Non-shared clonotypes had lower generation probabilities than clonotypes shared by all four sorted-subset donors.

Remarks on this clone: Its antigen is unidentified.

TCRdb's table, derived via immunoSEQ multiplex PCR, lists solely in-frame clones and lacks some. This table has about 1 million clones, 70% to 80% appearing once. This CDR3 contains 14 residues. CDR1 is LNHDA, CDR2 SQIVND, per germline (reference sequence). The germline V and J ends were trimmed by 1 base and 0 bases, with 4 bases remaining between them. Material for sequencing was memory CD4+ T cells sorted from blood. Subset defined: CD45RA-negative fraction. The TCR was taken from a man aged 18 to 29 in good health. The chain uses TRBV19 and TRBJ2-1; D remains unclear. CDR3 sequence reads: CASSIASSYNEQFF. CDR3 in DNA: TGTGCCAGTAGTATAGCTAGCTCCTACAATGAGCAGTTCTTC.